This T cell receptor (beta chain) was sequenced during a study of siplizumab effects on memory and regulatory T cells (dated by TCRdb to between 2019 and 2020). About the investigation overall: The study examined how the anti-CD2 antibody siplizumab affects alloreactive T-cell subsets in allogeneic mixed lymphocyte reactions built from human PBMCs.

Sorted unstimulated T cells, along with proliferating T cells recovered from mixed lymphocyte reactions, underwent TCRbeta CDR3 sequencing. Fresh whole blood from nine to eleven HLA-typed healthy donors served as the source for isolating PBMCs. To map where alloreactive clones came from, CD4+ non-regulatory T cells in the unstimulated state were FACS-sorted. Only one count was recorded for this clone. Its antigen is unknown. The record has no base qualities; no much larger clone is one base away. The germline V and J ends show losses of 1 base and 5 bases respectively, and no gene match explains 8 bases of the junction. From the cysteine through the phenylalanine, the CDR3 covers 16 amino acids. Only the CDR3 part of the read is kept: 48 bases, read in frame from the first base. Looking up the germline V gene yields CDR1 SGHRS and CDR2 YFSETQ. The full study reports these points: Sequences below about 10^-5 frequency were poorly captured, so only a minor fraction of alloreactive clones could be mapped to unstimulated subsets. No functional confirmation was obtained for the suppressive function of proliferating Tregs from siplizumab cultures. The cumulative frequency of alloreactive sequences that could be traced back to unstimulated CD4+ memory T cells was significantly reduced by siplizumab. Unstimulated naive T cells appeared more diverse than memory T cells, and naive cells seemed to contribute substantially to the alloresponse. About 80-96% of proliferating CD4+ or CD8+ clones could not be given a naive or memory phenotype. Among mappable alloreactive CD4+ clones, an average Treg-derived fraction of about 69% was observed with siplizumab, compared with roughly 27% in control reactions.

To prepare the library, the immunoSEQ multiplex PCR assay was applied. The deep sequencing platform assayed about 10^5 TCR templates per sample. Genomic DNA extracted from sorted T cells was used for TCRbeta CDR3 sequencing. The study's own analysis went as follows. The R programming language was used for the clonal analysis of the TCRbeta CDR3 data. Alloreactive CD4+ and CD8+ clones were defined by comparing unstimulated samples with post-reaction CFSE-low samples. Regulatory or non-regulatory origin was assigned to alloreactive CD4+ clones by matching of sequences to sorted unstimulated Treg and non-Treg repertoires. In its TCRdb copy, this immuneACCESS table keeps in-frame sequences only and misses some clones. Where compared with another copy, unresolved V genes explain less than half of these, and the others have no known cause. V and J calls and clone size come straight from that table; D and trimming were deduced from the DNA. In this sample the table shows approximately 100,000 clones, 85% to 95% of which occur a single time. The top ten clonotypes cover 1% to 1.5% of the sample.

The rearranged segments are TRBV5-1 and TRBJ2-7; TRBD2 fits 11 bases in the junction. Sequenced material: non-Treg CD4+ T cells sorted from blood. What the cell subset or site label conveys for this sample: FACS-sorted unstimulated CD4+ non-regulatory T cells. This TCR was sampled from a human donor in good health. CDR3 loop: CASSLLSGRAQHEQYF. The bases are TGCGCCAGCAGCTTGCTTAGCGGGAGGGCCCAACACGAGCAGTACTTC.